This entry lists 8 T cell receptor beta chains sequenced from one sample in a study of CDR3 diversity in severe acne. TCRdb recomputed calls from the PCR reads with MiXCR, one row per CDR3 protein. The repertoire includes 97,000 or so distinct CDR3 sequences, roughly 51% of them detected once, and roughly 12% sits in the top ten. The sample comprised blood. All receptors derive from a male donor with acne.

The chain has TRBV25-1 and TRBJ1-2; perhaps TRBD1 as D (6 bases). The CDR3 is made up of 17 amino acids. Between the trimmed V and J ends, which lost 6 bases and 0 bases, there was a span of 20 bases. Germline-derived CDR1 and CDR2 are MGHDK and SYGVNS. CDR3 in amino acids: CASRDEAGATSNYGYTF. The CDR3 DNA follows: TGTGCCAGCAGAGATGAGGCAGGGGCTACCTCTAACTATGGCTACACCTTC.

This clonotype was counted at least ten times. The chain uses TRBV20-1 and TRBJ2-1; either TRBD1 or TRBD2 may fit D (5 bases each). The germline V and J ends were trimmed by 6 bases and 8 bases, with 26 bases remaining between them. This CDR3 has 16 residues. The germline CDR1 and CDR2 sequences are DFQATT and SNEGSKA (reference sequence). This chain's CDR3 is CSALSRGASGGDEQFF. CDR3 coding DNA: TGCAGTGCCCTTAGTAGGGGAGCCTCGGGTGGGGATGAGCAGTTCTTC.

In the case of this clonotype: No conserved phenylalanine or tryptophan ends this CDR3, so it is likely a read error. The DNA is omitted, as the CDR3 cannot be located on it reliably, and the CDR3 follows TCRdb's listing. The chain employs TRBV5-1 and TRBJ2-3; the tabulated D call, TRBD1, remains unverified against the DNA. The CDR3 region is 9 residues in length, termini included. Looked up from germline, CDR1 is SGHRS and CDR2 is YFSETQ. CDR3 sequence: CASSGTGIY.

J is TRBJ1-5 and V is TRBV19, with TRBD1 matching over 10 bases. With V trimmed by 1 base and J by 6 bases, 0 bases remained unmatched. CDR1 LNHDA and CDR2 SQIVND come from the germline V gene (reference sequence). The CDR3 extends over 14 amino acids. CDR3 bases: TGTGCCAGTAGTATAGGACAGGGGGCTCAGCCCCAGCATTTT. Translating it yields CASSIGQGAQPQHF.

This clonotype was recorded a few times. The germline gene is not matched at one end of the junction; a read error may be the cause. V is TRBV4-1 and J is TRBJ2-1; the D gene is possibly TRBD2 (5 bases). Looked up from germline, CDR1 is MGHRA and CDR2 is YSYEKL. This CDR3 has 16 residues. The CDR3 coding sequence is TGTGCCAGCAGCCGAGAGGGAAGCGGATCCTACAATGAGCAGTTCTTC. It codes for CASSREGSGSYNEQFF.

A remark on this clonotype: At one of its ends the junction is not consistent with the germline gene, which may arise from a read error. The chain carries TRBV20-1 and TRBJ2-7; a possible D gene is TRBD1 (6 bases). Germline CDR1 reads DFQATT; CDR2 reads SNEGSKA (reference sequence). There are 12 residues in the CDR3. The DNA for the CDR3 is TGCAGTGCTGGGGGCCTCTCCTGCGAGCAGTACTTC. Amino acids: CSAGGLSCEQYF.

Remarks on this clonotype: Lacking the conserved final phenylalanine or tryptophan, this CDR3 likely reflects a read error. The DNA is left out, because the CDR3 cannot be placed on it with certainty; the CDR3 is given as TCRdb lists it. The chain couples TRBV20-1 to TRBJ2-3. The germline V gene has CDR1 DFQATT and CDR2 SNEGSKA (reference sequence). Ends included, the CDR3 has 14 residues. The CDR3: CSARLPFRTDTQYL.

The CDR3 region has the DNA TGCAGTGCCGTCGCCATGGCAGGTGAACTTTCACCCCTCCACTTT. It translates to CSAVAMAGELSPLHF. The chain recombines TRBV20-1 with TRBJ1-6; D gene unclear. V shed 6 bases and J shed 9 bases, with 21 bases lying between them. The CDR3 length is 15 residues. Germline CDR1 and CDR2: DFQATT and SNEGSKA (reference sequence).